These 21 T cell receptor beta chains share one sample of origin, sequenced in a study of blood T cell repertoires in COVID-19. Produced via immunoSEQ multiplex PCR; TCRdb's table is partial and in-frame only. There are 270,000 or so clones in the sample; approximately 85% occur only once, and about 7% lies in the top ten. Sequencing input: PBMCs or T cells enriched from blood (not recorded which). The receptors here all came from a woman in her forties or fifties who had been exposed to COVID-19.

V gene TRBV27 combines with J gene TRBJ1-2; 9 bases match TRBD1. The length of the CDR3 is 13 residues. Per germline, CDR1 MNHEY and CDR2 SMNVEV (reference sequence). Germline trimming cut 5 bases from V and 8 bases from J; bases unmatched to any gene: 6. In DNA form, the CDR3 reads TGTGCCAGCAGTGTAAGGACAGGGGAAGGCTACACCTTC. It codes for CASSVRTGEGYTF.

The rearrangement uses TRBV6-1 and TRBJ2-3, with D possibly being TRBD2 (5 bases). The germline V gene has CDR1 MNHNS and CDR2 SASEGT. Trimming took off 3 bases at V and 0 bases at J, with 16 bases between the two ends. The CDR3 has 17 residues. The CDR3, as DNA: TGTGCCAGCAGTGAGGACTGGATTTTCCCTAGCACAGATACGCAGTATTTT. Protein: CASSEDWIFPSTDTQYF.

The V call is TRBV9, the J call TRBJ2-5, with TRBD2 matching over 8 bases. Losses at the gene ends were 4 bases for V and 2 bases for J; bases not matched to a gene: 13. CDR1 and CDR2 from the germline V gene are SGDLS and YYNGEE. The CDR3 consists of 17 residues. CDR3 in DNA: TGTGCCAGCAGCCCCCCGGTAGGTCGGGGGGGACAAGAGACCCAGTACTTC. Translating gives CASSPPVGRGGQETQYF.

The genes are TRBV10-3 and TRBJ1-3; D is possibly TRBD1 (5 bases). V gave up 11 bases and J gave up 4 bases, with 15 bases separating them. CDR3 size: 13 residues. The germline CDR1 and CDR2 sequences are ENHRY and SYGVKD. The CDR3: CASCQGPGNTIYF. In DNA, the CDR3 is TGTGCCTCTTGTCAGGGCCCAGGAAACACCATATATTTT.

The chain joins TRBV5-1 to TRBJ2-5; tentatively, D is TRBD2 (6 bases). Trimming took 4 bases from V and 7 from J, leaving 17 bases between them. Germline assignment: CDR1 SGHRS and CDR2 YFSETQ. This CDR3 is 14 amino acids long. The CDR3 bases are TGCGCCAGCAGCGGGGGACTCCAAGGCGGGACCCAGTACTTC. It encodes CASSGGLQGGTQYF.

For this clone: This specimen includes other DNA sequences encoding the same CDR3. DNA for the CDR3: TGTGCCAGCAGTTTGACAGGGGCCTATGGCTACACCTTC. This encodes CASSLTGAYGYTF. The chain recombines TRBV12-3 or TRBV12-4 with TRBJ1-2; 8 bases align to TRBD1. V lost 3 bases, J lost 4 bases, and 1 base stayed unmatched. This CDR3 contains 13 residues.

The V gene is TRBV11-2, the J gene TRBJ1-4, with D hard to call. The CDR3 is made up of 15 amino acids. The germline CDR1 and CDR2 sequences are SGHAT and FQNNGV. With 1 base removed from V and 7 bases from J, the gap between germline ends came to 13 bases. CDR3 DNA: TGTGCCAGCAGCTTAGTTCTCGGCTGGGCTGAAAAACTGTTTTTT. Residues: CASSLVLGWAEKLFF.

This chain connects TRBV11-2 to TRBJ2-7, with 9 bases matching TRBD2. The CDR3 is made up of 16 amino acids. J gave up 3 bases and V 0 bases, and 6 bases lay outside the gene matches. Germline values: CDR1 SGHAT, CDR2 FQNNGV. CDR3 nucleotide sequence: TGTGCCAGCAGCTTAGAGCGTAGCGGGGGATTCTACGAGCAGTACTTC. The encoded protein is CASSLERSGGFYEQYF.

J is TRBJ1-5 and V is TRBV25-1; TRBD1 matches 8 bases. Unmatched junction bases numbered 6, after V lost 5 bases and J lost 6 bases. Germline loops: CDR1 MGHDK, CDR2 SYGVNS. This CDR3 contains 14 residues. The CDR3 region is CASSSTGVAQPQHF. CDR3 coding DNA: TGTGCCAGCAGTTCGACAGGGGTGGCTCAGCCCCAGCATTTT. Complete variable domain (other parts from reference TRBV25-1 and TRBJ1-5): EADIYQTPRYLVIGTGKKITLECSQTMGHDKMYWYQQDPGMELHLIHYSYGVNSTEKGDLSSESTVSRIRTEHFPLTLESARPSHTSQYLCASSSTGVAQPQHFGDGTRLSIL.

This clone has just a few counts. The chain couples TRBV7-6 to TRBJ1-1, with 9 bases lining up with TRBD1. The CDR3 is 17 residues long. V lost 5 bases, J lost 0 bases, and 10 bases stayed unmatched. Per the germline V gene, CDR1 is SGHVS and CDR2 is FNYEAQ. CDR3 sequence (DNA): TGTGCCAGCAGCCCCTCGACAGGGGGAGACTTGAACACTGAAGCTTTCTTT. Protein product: CASSPSTGGDLNTEAFF.

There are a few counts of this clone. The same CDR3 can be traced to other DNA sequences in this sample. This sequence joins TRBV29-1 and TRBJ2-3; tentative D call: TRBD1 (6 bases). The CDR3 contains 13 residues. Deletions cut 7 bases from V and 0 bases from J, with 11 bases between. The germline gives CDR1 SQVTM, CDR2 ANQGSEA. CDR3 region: CSARQASTDTQYF. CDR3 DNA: TGCAGCGCCCGACAGGCAAGCACAGATACGCAGTATTTT.

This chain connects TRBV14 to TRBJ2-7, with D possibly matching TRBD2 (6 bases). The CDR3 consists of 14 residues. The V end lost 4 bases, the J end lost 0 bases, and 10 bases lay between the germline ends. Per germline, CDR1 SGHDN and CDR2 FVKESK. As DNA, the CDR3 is TGTGCCAGCAGCCGGGGGGTGTCCTCCTACGAGCAGTACTTC. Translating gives CASSRGVSSYEQYF.

Here the CDR3 reads CASSLTGNTGELFF. The CDR3 DNA sequence: TGCGCCAGCAGCTTGACAGGGAACACCGGGGAGCTGTTTTTT. This sequence joins TRBV5-1 and TRBJ2-2, with a tentative D call TRBD1 (5 bases). This CDR3 is 14 amino acids long. CDR1 is SGHRS and CDR2 is YFSETQ in the germline V gene. Deletions cut 1 base from V and 1 base from J, with 5 bases between.

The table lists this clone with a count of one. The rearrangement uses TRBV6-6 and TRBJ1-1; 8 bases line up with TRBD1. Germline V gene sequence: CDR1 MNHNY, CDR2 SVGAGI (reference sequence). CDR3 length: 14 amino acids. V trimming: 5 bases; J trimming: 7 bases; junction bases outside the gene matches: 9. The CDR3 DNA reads TGTGCCAGCAGTAGTCAGGACAGGGAAGGTGAAGCTTTCTTT. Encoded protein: CASSSQDREGEAFF.

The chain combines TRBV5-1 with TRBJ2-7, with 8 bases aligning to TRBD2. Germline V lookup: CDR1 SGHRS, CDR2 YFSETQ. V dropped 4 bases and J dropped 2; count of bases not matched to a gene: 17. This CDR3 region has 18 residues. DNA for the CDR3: TGCGCCAGCAGCCCCCTCGGTGGGGCGGGGGGCGCTACCTACGAGCAGTACTTC. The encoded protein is CASSPLGGAGGATYEQYF.

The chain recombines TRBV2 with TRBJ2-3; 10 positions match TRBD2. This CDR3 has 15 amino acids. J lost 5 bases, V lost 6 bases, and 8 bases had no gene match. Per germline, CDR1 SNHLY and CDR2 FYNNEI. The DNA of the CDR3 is TGTGCCAGCAGCTTTCTAGCGGGGGCGGGAGATACGCAGTATTTT. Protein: CASSFLAGAGDTQYF.

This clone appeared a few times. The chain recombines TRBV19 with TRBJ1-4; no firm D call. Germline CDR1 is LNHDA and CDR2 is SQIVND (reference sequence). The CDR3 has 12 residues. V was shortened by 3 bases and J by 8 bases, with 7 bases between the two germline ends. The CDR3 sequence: CASSIAGEKLFF. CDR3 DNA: TGTGCCAGTAGTATCGCGGGGGAAAAACTGTTTTTT.

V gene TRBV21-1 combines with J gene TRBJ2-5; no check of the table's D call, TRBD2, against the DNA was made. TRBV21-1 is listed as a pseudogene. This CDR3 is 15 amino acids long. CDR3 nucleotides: TGTGCCAGCAGCAAAGCATGGGGGGTCCAAGAGACCCAGTACTTC. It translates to CASSKAWGVQETQYF.

CDR3 residues: CASSLGTRPQHF. Written as DNA, the CDR3 is TGTGCCAGCAGCTTGGGCACTAGGCCCCAGCATTTT. The gene calls are TRBV7-2 and TRBJ1-5; no reliable D call. Germline V gene sequence: CDR1 SGHTA, CDR2 FQGNSA. The CDR3 sequence is 12 residues long. Trimming left V 3 bases short and J 9 bases short, with 9 bases between.

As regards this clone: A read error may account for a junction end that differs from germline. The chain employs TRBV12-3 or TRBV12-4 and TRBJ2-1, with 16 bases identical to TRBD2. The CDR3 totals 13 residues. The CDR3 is CGSGTSGRGEQFF. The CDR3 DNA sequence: TGTGGCAGCGGGACTAGCGGGAGGGGTGAGCAGTTCTTC.

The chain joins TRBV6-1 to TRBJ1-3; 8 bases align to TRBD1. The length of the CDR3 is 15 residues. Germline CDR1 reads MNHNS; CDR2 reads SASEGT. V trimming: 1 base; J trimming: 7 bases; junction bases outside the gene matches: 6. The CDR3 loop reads CASSEGTGRGNTIYF. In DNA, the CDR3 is TGTGCCAGCAGTGAAGGGACAGGGCGGGGTAACACCATATATTTT.